These T cell receptor beta chains were read from a single sample in a study of identical twins. TCRdb reprocessed the 5' RACE reads via MiXCR and lists one record per CDR3 protein. Among 500,000 to 550,000 distinct CDR3 sequences, around 20% were seen once, and the ten largest hold 0.8% to 1%. This sample also appeared in a second study, on T cells expressing NK-cell markers.

The sequencing input was CD4+ T cells sorted from blood. These TCRs come from a woman aged 18-35 years in good health. Each CDR3 is given with its conserved first and last residue. D genes are given only for firm matches. Not all rows give a size; the values are once, few, many and, for expanded clones, a class.

d_gene,len,j_gene,v_gene,abundance,CDR3nt,CDR3aa
NA,15,TRBJ2-7,TRBV7-8,NA,TGTGCCAGCAGCTTCCGGGCAGGGACCTCCTACGAGCAGTACTTC,CASSFRAGTSYEQYF
NA,14,TRBJ1-2,TRBV7-2,few,TGTGCCAGCAGCTTATCGGCCTCACGGTATGGCTACACCTTC,CASSLSASRYGYTF
NA,16,TRBJ2-3,TRBV2,NA,TGTGCCAGCACGCGTGAGGGACGTACTAGCACAGATACGCAGTATTTT,CASTREGRTSTDTQYF
NA,13,TRBJ2-7,TRBV7-9,many,TGTGCCAGCAGCTTAGCGCAGGGTCCGGTGCAGTACTTC,CASSLAQGPVQYF
NA,16,TRBJ2-1,TRBV7-6,NA,TGTGCCAGCAGCTTAAGTTCGGCAGCCCTTTACAATGAGCAGTTCTTC,CASSLSSAALYNEQFF
TRBD1,14,TRBJ1-1,TRBV7-8,few,TGTGCCAGCAGCTGGGACAGCATGAACACTGAAGCTTTCTTT,CASSWDSMNTEAFF
TRBD2,15,TRBJ2-1,TRBV6-1,NA,TGTGCCAGCAGTAGTGGGACTAGCTTCTACAATGAGCAGTTCTTC,CASSSGTSFYNEQFF
NA,14,TRBJ2-5,TRBV6-5,NA,TGTGCCAGCAGTTACGGTTCGGTCGGAGAGACCCAGTACTTC,CASSYGSVGETQYF
NA,12,TRBJ2-7,TRBV7-2,NA,TGTGCCAGCAGCTTAGGCAGCCTCGAGCAGTACTTC,CASSLGSLEQYF
NA,11,TRBJ2-7,TRBV29-1,few,TGCAGCGTGGGACTCCTCTACGAGCAGTACTTC,CSVGLLYEQYF
TRBD1,13,TRBJ1-6,TRBV20-1,NA,TGCAGTGCTATAAGACAGGGTGCTTCACCCCTCCACTTT,CSAIRQGASPLHF
NA,14,TRBJ2-5,TRBV6-5,NA,TGTGCCAGCAGTTACTCGCAGGGAGGGGGGACCCAGTACTTC,CASSYSQGGGTQYF
NA,11,TRBJ1-1,TRBV20-1,NA,TGCAGTGCGGGCGGCGGGACTGAAGCTTTCTTT,CSAGGGTEAFF
NA,15,TRBJ2-1,TRBV7-2,many,TGTGCCAGCAGCTTAAGCTCGGCAGGGGAAACTGAGCAGTTCTTC,CASSLSSAGETEQFF
NA,12,TRBJ2-1,TRBV10-3,few,TGTGCCATCTCCTCAGTGGCCACCCAGCAGTTCTTC,CAISSVATQQFF
TRBD1,17,TRBJ2-4,TRBV5-1,NA,TGCGCCAGCAGCTTGGGGGGACAGTTACTAGCCAAAAACATTCAGTACTTC,CASSLGGQLLAKNIQYF
TRBD2,13,TRBJ2-5,TRBV20-1,NA,TGCAGTGCCGGACTAGCGGGAGAGGAGACCCAGTACTTC,CSAGLAGEETQYF
NA,13,TRBJ1-4,TRBV20-1,NA,TGCAGTGCGAGTGTAAGACGAGGAGAAAAACTGTTTTTT,CSASVRRGEKLFF
NA,13,TRBJ1-5,TRBV20-1,NA,TGCAGTGCTCTCCGACAGTACAATCAGCCCCAGCATTTT,CSALRQYNQPQHF
NA,14,TRBJ1-1,TRBV20-1,many,TGCAGTGCTAGCCATACGATAGAGAACACTGAAGCTTTCTTT,CSASHTIENTEAFF
TRBD2,14,TRBJ2-7,TRBV7-2,NA,TGTGCCAGCAGCCCGGAGACTAGCACGGACGAGCAGTACTTC,CASSPETSTDEQYF
NA,14,TRBJ2-5,TRBV20-1,NA,TGCAGTGCTCGAGACGGGGGTGGCCAAGAGACCCAGTACTTC,CSARDGGGQETQYF
NA,15,TRBJ2-7,TRBV12-3/TRBV12-4,NA,TGTGCCAGCAGTTACTCCCGGGCAGGGGCCTACGAGCAGTACTTC,CASSYSRAGAYEQYF
TRBD1,14,TRBJ1-5,TRBV20-1,many,TGCAGTGCTAGCCGACAGGGGATAGGTCAGCCCCAGCATTTT,CSASRQGIGQPQHF
NA,13,TRBJ2-3,TRBV12-3/TRBV12-4,NA,TGTGCCAGCAGTCCTATGCGGGGAGATACGCAGTATTTT,CASSPMRGDTQYF
NA,13,TRBJ2-1,TRBV15,few,TGTGCCACCAGCAGAGATCCAGGCAATGAGCAGTTCTTC,CATSRDPGNEQFF
NA,14,TRBJ1-5,TRBV12-3/TRBV12-4,many,TGTGCCAGCAGTTTCGACGGGTTAGATCAGCCCCAGCATTTT,CASSFDGLDQPQHF
NA,14,TRBJ1-1,TRBV15,few,TGTGCCACCAGCAGAGATACCGTGAACACTGAAGCTTTCTTT,CATSRDTVNTEAFF
TRBD1,15,TRBJ2-3,TRBV12-3/TRBV12-4,many,TGTGCCAGCAGACGACAGGGGGCTAGCACAGATACGCAGTATTTT,CASRRQGASTDTQYF
NA,11,TRBJ1-1,TRBV20-1,NA,TGCAGTGCTCCTGTGGACTCTGAAGCTTTCTTT,CSAPVDSEAFF
NA,15,TRBJ1-6,TRBV3-1,many,TGTGCCAGCAGCGAAGAGGGTATCGGTAATTCACCCCTCCACTTT,CASSEEGIGNSPLHF
NA,14,TRBJ2-3,TRBV20-1,NA,TGCAGTGCCTTAACGGGGAATGGAGTAGATACGCAGTATTTT,CSALTGNGVDTQYF
TRBD2,15,TRBJ2-7,TRBV5-6,NA,TGTGCCAGCAGCTTCCCCGGGACTAGGATGTACGAGCAGTACTTC,CASSFPGTRMYEQYF
NA,14,TRBJ2-1,TRBV20-1,few,TGCAGTGCTAAGAGCCAGCCTGGGTTGGATGAGCAGTTCTTC,CSAKSQPGLDEQFF
NA,13,TRBJ1-2,TRBV5-1,NA,TGCGCCAGCAGCGGAGTTGGAGGCTATGGCTACACCTTC,CASSGVGGYGYTF
NA,12,TRBJ1-2,TRBV5-6,few,TGTGCCAGCCGCGGAGGGACCTACGGCTACACCTTC,CASRGGTYGYTF
NA,13,TRBJ2-7,TRBV7-3,NA,TGTGCCAGCAGCCAGGTCGGGGGGCAGGAGCAGTACTTC,CASSQVGGQEQYF
NA,12,TRBJ1-1,TRBV2,few,TGTGCCAGCAGTGTTAGGATGACTGAAGCTTTCTTT,CASSVRMTEAFF
NA,13,TRBJ2-1,TRBV20-1,few,TGCAGTGCTCGGCTAGTTGGGTACAATGAGCAGTTCTTC,CSARLVGYNEQFF
NA,14,TRBJ2-3,TRBV29-1,NA,TGCAGCGTTCTCTGGGGTGTCTCTACAGATACGCAGTATTTT,CSVLWGVSTDTQYF
NA,13,TRBJ1-1,TRBV20-1,NA,TGCAGTGCCGCCCGTGACAGTTATACTGAAGCTTTCTTT,CSAARDSYTEAFF